This is a list of T cell receptor beta chains from one sample in a study of sequential checkpoint blockade in melanoma. Using immunoSEQ multiplex PCR, the repertoire was profiled, and TCRdb retains in-frame clones only, with some absent. The sample holds tens of thousands of clones, 80% to 90% seen once. Sequenced material: CD8+ T cells sorted from blood (inferred from file names), taken from a patient given nivolumab and ipilimumab in sequence. The receptors were gathered from a human donor with melanoma. Both conserved end residues are part of each CDR3. A D gene is named only where the DNA matches it firmly. Size tells how often a clone was seen (once, few, many) or the class of an expanded clone, and some rows leave it out.

CDR3 protein: CASSLGLSNQPQHF
CDR3 DNA: TGTGCCAGCAGCTTAGGGCTAAGCAATCAGCCCCAGCATTTT
D gene: -
V gene: TRBV13
CDR3 length: 14
J gene: TRBJ1-5
clone size: -

CDR3 protein: CASSHPRRGGDSKETQYF
CDR3 DNA: TGTGCCAGCAGCCATCCGAGACGGGGTGGGGACAGCAAAGAGACCCAGTACTTC
D gene: TRBD1
V gene: TRBV14
CDR3 length: 18
J gene: TRBJ2-5
clone size: once

CDR3 protein: CASSLQGASHYGYTF
CDR3 DNA: TGTGCCAGCAGTCTACAGGGGGCGTCCCACTATGGCTACACCTTC
D gene: TRBD1
V gene: TRBV6-5
CDR3 length: 15
J gene: TRBJ1-2
clone size: -

CDR3 protein: CASSSGQGAYEQYF
CDR3 DNA: TGTGCCAGCAGTTCGGGACAGGGGGCCTACGAGCAGTACTTC
D gene: TRBD1
V gene: TRBV27
CDR3 length: 14
J gene: TRBJ2-7
clone size: -

CDR3 protein: CALDRGNTEAFF
CDR3 DNA: TGTGCCCTCGACAGGGGGAACACTGAAGCTTTCTTT
D gene: TRBD1
V gene: TRBV30
CDR3 length: 12
J gene: TRBJ1-1
clone size: -

CDR3 protein: CASSLAGTGDEQFF
CDR3 DNA: TGTGCCAGCAGCCTGGCTGGGACAGGCGATGAGCAGTTCTTC
D gene: TRBD1
V gene: TRBV5-5
CDR3 length: 14
J gene: TRBJ2-1
clone size: once

CDR3 protein: CASGAGQGVYRSYNEQFF
CDR3 DNA: TGTGCCAGCGGCGCGGGACAGGGCGTTTATCGGTCCTACAATGAGCAGTTCTTC
D gene: TRBD1
V gene: TRBV5-4
CDR3 length: 18
J gene: TRBJ2-1
clone size: -

CDR3 protein: CASSLLTGAGNEQYF
CDR3 DNA: TGTGCCAGCAGTTTACTCACAGGGGCGGGAAACGAGCAGTACTTC
D gene: -
V gene: TRBV28
CDR3 length: 15
J gene: TRBJ2-7
clone size: -

CDR3 protein: CASSLDGGHSHYGYTF
CDR3 DNA: TGTGCCAGCAGTTTAGATGGCGGACACTCACACTATGGCTACACCTTC
D gene: -
V gene: TRBV27
CDR3 length: 16
J gene: TRBJ1-2
clone size: -

CDR3 protein: CASSLDPGRYRGYGYTF
CDR3 DNA: TGTGCCAGCAGCCTTGACCCGGGGAGGTACAGGGGCTATGGCTACACCTTC
D gene: TRBD1
V gene: TRBV5-4
CDR3 length: 17
J gene: TRBJ1-2
clone size: once

CDR3 protein: CASSLTGQDYGYTF
CDR3 DNA: TGTGCCAGCAGCTTAACGGGCCAGGACTATGGCTACACCTTC
D gene: -
V gene: TRBV7-3
CDR3 length: 14
J gene: TRBJ1-2
clone size: -

CDR3 protein: CATGGSLSYEQYF
CDR3 DNA: TGTGCCACCGGCGGCTCGTTGTCCTACGAGCAGTACTTC
D gene: -
V gene: TRBV6-4
CDR3 length: 13
J gene: TRBJ2-7
clone size: -

CDR3 protein: CASKGGPDSYNEQFF
CDR3 DNA: TGTGCCAGCAAAGGGGGTCCGGACTCCTACAATGAGCAGTTCTTC
D gene: -
V gene: TRBV27
CDR3 length: 15
J gene: TRBJ2-1
clone size: -

CDR3 protein: CACRDRGRYGYTF
CDR3 DNA: TGTGCCTGCAGGGACAGGGGGCGATATGGCTACACCTTC
D gene: TRBD1
V gene: TRBV19
CDR3 length: 13
J gene: TRBJ1-2
clone size: -

CDR3 protein: CASSSPGTSGRADTQYF
CDR3 DNA: TGTGCCAGCAGTTCCCCCGGGACTAGCGGGAGGGCGGATACGCAGTATTTT
D gene: TRBD2
V gene: TRBV27
CDR3 length: 17
J gene: TRBJ2-3
clone size: -

CDR3 protein: CASTPTGLGSGNTIYF
CDR3 DNA: TGTGCCAGCACCCCGACAGGGCTCGGCTCTGGAAACACCATATATTTT
D gene: TRBD1
V gene: TRBV6-6
CDR3 length: 16
J gene: TRBJ1-3
clone size: -

CDR3 protein: CASSLGLAGEWGEQFF
CDR3 DNA: TGTGCCAGCAGCTTAGGCCTAGCGGGAGAATGGGGGGAGCAGTTCTTC
D gene: TRBD2
V gene: TRBV5-6
CDR3 length: 16
J gene: TRBJ2-1
clone size: -

CDR3 protein: CASRRDSSYEQYF
CDR3 DNA: TGTGCCAGCAGGAGGGACAGCTCCTACGAGCAGTACTTC
D gene: TRBD1
V gene: TRBV5-4
CDR3 length: 13
J gene: TRBJ2-7
clone size: -

CDR3 protein: CSVEFGRPGAFF
CDR3 DNA: TGCAGCGTTGAATTTGGCAGGCCTGGGGCTTTCTTT
D gene: -
V gene: TRBV29-1
CDR3 length: 12
J gene: TRBJ1-1
clone size: few

CDR3 protein: CASSPGLADSYEQYF
CDR3 DNA: TGCGCCAGCAGCCCGGGACTAGCGGACTCCTACGAGCAGTACTTC
D gene: TRBD2
V gene: TRBV4-1
CDR3 length: 15
J gene: TRBJ2-7
clone size: -

CDR3 protein: CAWSGRGSGANVLTF
CDR3 DNA: TGTGCCTGGAGCGGACGGGGGTCTGGGGCCAACGTCCTGACTTTC
D gene: -
V gene: TRBV30
CDR3 length: 15
J gene: TRBJ2-6
clone size: -